This TCR beta chain emerged from a study of T cell responses to AZD1222 COVID-19 vaccine. V shed 0 bases and J shed 2 bases, with 13 bases lying between them. CDR1 and CDR2 from the germline V gene are SGHRS and YFSETQ. The CDR3 spans 16 residues. TCRdb's table, derived via immunoSEQ multiplex PCR, lists solely in-frame clones and lacks some. The table lists under 20,000 clones, 88% of them singletons, with 2.5% to 3.5% in the top ten. Sequenced here: peripheral blood, sampled 28 days after the second AZD1222 dose. The chain joins TRBV5-1 to TRBJ2-3; D gene ambiguous. The TCR comes from an adult who received the AZD1222 COVID-19 vaccine. For the CDR3, the DNA is TGCGCCAGCAGCTTGGAGCCAGCTTTCGCCACAGATACGCAGTATTTT. Amino acid sequence: CASSLEPAFATDTQYF.